A single sample gave rise to the 15 T cell receptor beta chains below, sequenced in a study of T cells after yellow fever vaccination. TCRdb used MiXCR to reprocess the 5' RACE reads, holding one entry per CDR3 protein. The data hold over 300,000 distinct CDR3 sequences, with approximately 4% observed a single time. This specimen consisted of PBMCs, obtained 5 days after the yellow fever booster vaccination. Receptors originate from a man between 18 and 29 years old who received the YFV17D yellow fever vaccine.

The table lists this clonotype with a count of one. The junction departs from germline at one end; a sequencing error may be responsible. The J gene is TRBJ1-1, the V gene TRBV3-1; D may be TRBD1 (6 bases). This CDR3 is built from 12 residues. Germline lookup yields CDR1 LGHDT and CDR2 YNNKEL (reference sequence). CDR3 sequence (DNA): TGTGCCGGCAGCCAAGGGGGGGGAGAAGCTTTCTTT. Protein: CAGSQGGGEAFF. Full variable domain (outside the CDR3, taken from reference TRBV3-1 and TRBJ1-1): DTAVSQTPKYLVTQMGNDKSIKCEQNLGHDTMYWYKQDSKKFLKIMFSYNNKELIINETVPNRFSPKSPDKAHLNLHINSLELGDSAVYFCAGSQGGGEAFFGQGTRLTVV.

The rearrangement joins TRBV10-3 to TRBJ1-1, with 7 bases matching TRBD1. Unmatched junction bases numbered 14, after V lost 7 bases and J lost 3 bases. CDR1 is ENHRY and CDR2 is SYGVKD in the germline V gene. There are 16 residues in the CDR3. The CDR3 protein is CAIKRTPDRPYTEAFF. The CDR3 DNA reads as TGTGCCATCAAGCGAACCCCGGACAGGCCATACACTGAAGCTTTCTTT.

This clonotype appeared a few times. V is TRBV12-3 or TRBV12-4 and J is TRBJ2-3, with D possibly TRBD1 on 5 matching bases. Trimming took 1 base from V and 2 from J, leaving 10 bases between them. This CDR3 is 15 amino acids long. CDR3 sequence reads: CASSLEAGFTDTQYF. The CDR3 DNA reads TGTGCCAGCAGTTTAGAGGCAGGGTTCACAGATACGCAGTATTTT.

This sequence joins TRBV6-2 or TRBV6-3 and TRBJ2-1, with 10 bases matching TRBD1. V lost 7 bases, J lost 4 bases, and 4 bases stayed unmatched. The CDR3 has 14 amino acids. Germline V CDR1 and CDR2: MNHEY, SVGEGT. The CDR3 reads CASTTGGLYNEQFF. CDR3 nucleotide sequence: TGTGCCAGCACGACAGGGGGCCTTTACAATGAGCAGTTCTTC.

This clonotype has a count of ten or more. The chain couples TRBV3-1 to TRBJ2-7; TRBD1 agrees at 8 bases. The trim removed 2 bases at V and 2 bases at J, leaving 2 bases unmatched. The germline V gene encodes CDR1 LGHDT and CDR2 YNNKEL (reference sequence). This CDR3 contains 14 residues. The CDR3 reads CASSQPDRAYEQYF. In DNA, the CDR3 is TGTGCCAGCAGCCAACCGGACAGGGCCTACGAGCAGTACTTC.

This chain uses TRBV7-2 with TRBJ1-5; D remains ambiguous. This CDR3 spans 16 amino acids. V lost 3 bases and J 4 bases, leaving 16 bases between the germline ends. From germline, CDR1 is SGHTA and CDR2 FQGNSA. CDR3 in amino acids: CASSFTYGPGNQPQHF. In DNA, the CDR3 is TGTGCCAGCAGCTTTACTTACGGGCCTGGAAATCAGCCCCAGCATTTT.

V usage is TRBV10-2 and J usage is TRBJ2-7, with TRBD2 identical over 11 bases. The trim removed 5 bases at V and 3 bases at J, leaving 6 bases unmatched. This CDR3 spans 15 amino acids. Germline lookup yields CDR1 WSHSY and CDR2 SAAADI. CDR3 region: CASSFLAGGNYEQYV. The CDR3 nucleotides are TGCGCCAGCAGTTTTCTAGCGGGGGGCAACTACGAGCAGTACGTC.

The table lists this clonotype with a few counts. The chain employs TRBV12-3 or TRBV12-4 and TRBJ2-5; perhaps D is TRBD1 or TRBD2 (5 bases each). The CDR3 is 13 amino acids. V lost 8 bases and J lost 5, with 15 bases in between. Here the CDR3 reads CASRKGRLETQYF. The CDR3 DNA sequence: TGTGCCAGCCGGAAGGGACGGCTCGAGACCCAGTACTTC.

This clonotype came up a few times. This rearrangement joins TRBV27 to TRBJ1-2, with 7 bases lining up with TRBD1. CDR1 MNHEY and CDR2 SMNVEV come from the germline V gene (reference sequence). The CDR3 is 16 residues long. V lost 4 bases and J lost 0; bases outside the gene matches: 8. CDR3 sequence reads: CASSSGPGTANYGYTF. CDR3 nucleotides: TGTGCCAGCAGTTCCGGTCCCGGGACAGCTAACTATGGCTACACCTTC.

This clonotype was observed a handful of times. V gene TRBV20-1 combines with J gene TRBJ1-2; D perhaps matches TRBD1 (6 bases). CDR1 is DFQATT and CDR2 is SNEGSKA in the germline V gene (reference sequence). The CDR3 loop spans 15 amino acids. The germline V and J ends were trimmed by 6 bases and 7 bases, with 24 bases remaining between them. The CDR3 bases are TGCAGTGCCACTTTGGGGGGGGCGTATAAGTCTGGCTACACCTTC. It encodes CSATLGGAYKSGYTF.

This clonotype was recorded many times. The rearrangement links TRBV5-1 to TRBJ2-5; 9 bases are shared with TRBD2. V lost 0 bases to trimming and J lost 2 bases; unmatched junction nucleotides: 11. The CDR3 length is 18 residues. Germline-derived CDR1 and CDR2 are SGHRS and YFSETQ. The CDR3 coding sequence is TGCGCCAGCAGCTTGGGGACCTTAGCGGGGGAAGGGCAAGAGACCCAGTACTTC. This codes for CASSLGTLAGEGQETQYF.

This clonotype was seen more than once but under ten times. The CDR3 sequence is CASRSRDSYNEQFF. The CDR3 nucleotides are TGTGCCAGCAGATCGAGGGACTCCTACAATGAGCAGTTCTTC. This chain links TRBV3-1 with TRBJ2-1, with D possibly being TRBD2 (5 bases). The CDR3 loop spans 14 amino acids. Trimming shortened V by 6 bases and J by 0 bases, and 9 bases separated the two germline ends. From germline, CDR1 is LGHDT and CDR2 YNNKEL (reference sequence).

The chain links TRBV5-1 to TRBJ2-7; the match to TRBD2 covers 7 bases. The germline gives CDR1 SGHRS, CDR2 YFSETQ. The V and J ends lost 7 bases and 5 bases, in that order; junction bases with no gene match: 15. The CDR3 has 15 amino acids. The CDR3 protein is CASQAWSPGGDEQYF. In DNA, the CDR3 is TGCGCCAGCCAAGCTTGGTCTCCTGGGGGGGACGAGCAGTACTTC.

This clonotype showed up many times. The genes are TRBV5-1 and TRBJ1-5; D is perhaps TRBD1 (5 bases). V was clipped by 0 bases and J by 1 base, with 11 bases between them. The CDR3 length is 16 residues. Per the germline V gene, CDR1 is SGHRS and CDR2 is YFSETQ. In DNA, the CDR3 is TGCGCCAGCAGCTTGGATTATGGGGGGAGCAATCAGCCCCAGCATTTT. Translation: CASSLDYGGSNQPQHF.

V gene TRBV7-2 combines with J gene TRBJ1-1; D perhaps matches TRBD1 (6 bases). Trimming cost V 1 base and J 8 bases, with 14 bases left between them. Germline CDR1 SGHTA, CDR2 FQGNSA. CDR3 length equals 14 residues. As DNA, the CDR3 is TGTGCCAGCAGCTTAGTTATGGGGGCTGAGGAAGCTTTCTTT. It is translated as CASSLVMGAEEAFF.